These 32 T cell receptor beta chains originate from one sample sequenced in a study of graft-versus-host responses after intestinal transplantation (dated by TCRdb to the early 2020s). The time point label of this sample denotes: cells obtained before transplantation from donor or recipient. In the mixed lymphocyte reactions, approximately 200,000 CFSE-labeled pre-transplant responders were plated with approximately 200,000 irradiated violet-dye-labeled stimulators and cultured for 6 days. Library prep was done by the immunoSEQ multiplex PCR assay. TCRdb holds this immuneACCESS table with in-frame rearrangements only. Some clones are missing; in checked studies, unresolved V genes explain under half, and the rest has no known cause. The sample data list roughly 5,700 clones, and about 33% of these were observed just once. The ten largest make up under 35% of the sample. The sample consisted of alloreactive CD8+ T cells from a mixed lymphocyte reaction culture, taken before intestinal transplant. The label giving this sample's cell subset or site can be read as: CFSE-low proliferating T cells sorted from roughly 6-day pre-transplant mixed lymphocyte reaction (GvH or HvG direction). Source of these receptors: a human patient who received an intestinal transplant.

In its sample, this clone ranks as medium-sized (0.01 to 0.1%). V usage is TRBV14 and J usage is TRBJ2-7; TRBD1 agrees at 9 bases. The ends lost 4 bases at V and 5 bases at J; junction bases unmatched: 3. CDR3 size: 13 residues. In germline, CDR1 is SGHDN, CDR2 FVKESK. The CDR3 bases are TGTGCCAGCAGCCGGGACAGGGCCCACGAGCAGTACTTC. Translation: CASSRDRAHEQYF.

The chain couples TRBV2 to TRBJ2-3; 9 nucleotides line up with TRBD2. The CDR3 has 15 amino acids. Germline assignment: CDR1 SNHLY and CDR2 FYNNEI. The V segment lost 1 base and the J segment 5 bases; nucleotides outside the gene matches: 4. The CDR3 spells CASSEGGGVGDTQYF. CDR3 in DNA: TGTGCCAGCAGTGAAGGCGGGGGGGTAGGAGATACGCAGTATTTT.

The DNA of the CDR3 is TGTGCCAGCAGCGTTACCGGGACACAAGATTCACCCCTCCACTTT. Amino acid sequence: CASSVTGTQDSPLHF. The chain joins TRBV7-8 to TRBJ1-6, with D possibly TRBD1 on 6 matching bases. Trimming cost V 5 bases and J 8 bases, with 16 bases left between them. Germline CDR1 SGHVS, CDR2 FQNEAQ. The CDR3 runs to 15 residues. Full variable domain (rest looked up from reference TRBV7-8 and TRBJ1-6): GAGVSQSPRYKVAKRGQDVALRCDPISGHVSLFWYQQALGQGPEFLTYFQNEAQLDKSGLPSDRFFAERPEGSVSTLKIQRTQQEDSAVYLCASSVTGTQDSPLHFGNGTRLTVT.

V is TRBV9 and J is TRBJ2-7; D ambiguous. This CDR3 is built from 11 residues. V was pared by 4 bases and J by 3 bases, with 5 bases between. Germline CDR1 SGDLS, CDR2 YYNGEE. The CDR3 DNA reads TGTGCCAGCAGCTCAGACTACGAGCAGTACTTC. Residues: CASSSDYEQYF.

The sample holds a few counts of this clone. The chain couples TRBV6-5 to TRBJ2-5; 8 bases map to TRBD2. Germline values: CDR1 MNHEY, CDR2 SVGAGI. The length of the CDR3 is 15 residues. V lost 3 bases and J lost 1; bases outside the gene matches: 4. The CDR3 coding sequence is TGTGCCAGCAGTTATCGGCTAGCGGGCCAAGAGACCCAGTACTTC. Protein product: CASSYRLAGQETQYF.

The J gene is TRBJ1-5, the V gene TRBV30, with no clear D. The CDR3 length is 13 residues. Deletions cut 2 bases from V and 0 bases from J, with 5 bases between. Germline values: CDR1 GTSNPN, CDR2 SVGIG (reference sequence). CDR3 DNA sequence: TGTGCCTGGAGTCGGGATAGCAATCAGCCCCAGCATTTT. Amino acid sequence: CAWSRDSNQPQHF.

This clone was seen more than once but under ten times. The chain employs TRBV6-5 and TRBJ2-5; 8 positions agree with TRBD1. The V and J ends lost 10 bases and 1 base, in that order; junction bases with no gene match: 2. CDR1 is MNHEY, CDR2 SVGAGI, per germline. The CDR3 consists of 12 residues. As DNA, the CDR3 is TGTGCCACCGGACAGGGCCAAGAGACCCAGTACTTC. Encoded protein: CATGQGQETQYF.

This chain uses TRBV27 with TRBJ1-5; D possibly corresponds to TRBD1 (6 bases). Germline CDR1 reads MNHEY; CDR2 reads SMNVEV (reference sequence). The V end was cut by 5 bases, the J end by 7 bases, with 12 bases between. The CDR3 sequence is 13 residues long. CDR3 sequence: CASSEDSLQPQHF. CDR3 coding DNA: TGTGCCAGCAGTGAGGACAGTTTGCAGCCCCAGCATTTT.

The chain recombines TRBV5-1 with TRBJ2-7; D might be TRBD1 (6 bases). The CDR3 totals 14 residues. Germline CDR1 is SGHRS and CDR2 is YFSETQ. V was pared by 0 bases and J by 5 bases, with 12 bases between. CDR3 protein: CASSLGTDSHEQYF. The CDR3 DNA follows: TGCGCCAGCAGCTTGGGGACAGATTCCCACGAGCAGTACTTC.

The chain joins TRBV7-3 to TRBJ2-3; 8 bases fit TRBD2. In germline, CDR1 is SGHTA, CDR2 FQGTGA. J gave up 4 bases and V 4 bases, and 10 bases lay outside the gene matches. This CDR3 spans 16 amino acids. CDR3 protein: CASSSPTGRASDTQYF. CDR3 in DNA: TGTGCCAGCAGCTCCCCTACCGGGAGGGCCTCAGATACGCAGTATTTT.

V usage is TRBV28 and J usage is TRBJ2-7; D may be TRBD1 (6 bases). Germline lookup yields CDR1 MDHEN and CDR2 SYDVKM. The CDR3 consists of 15 residues. V was trimmed by 9 bases and J by 3 bases, leaving 21 bases between them. In DNA, the CDR3 is TGTGCCAGGATCCCCAAGGGGACATCGCTCTACGAGCAGTACTTC. It is translated as CARIPKGTSLYEQYF.

The chain is built from TRBV4-1 and TRBJ1-1, with D perhaps matching TRBD1 (5 bases). The CDR3 length is 17 residues. CDR1 and CDR2 (germline): MGHRA, YSYEKL. The ends were cut back, 1 base at V and 6 bases at J, with 21 bases in the middle. This CDR3 reads CASSQAARGRGEAEAFF. The DNA of the CDR3 is TGCGCCAGCAGCCAAGCCGCCCGAGGCAGAGGGGAGGCTGAAGCTTTCTTT.

The chain couples TRBV5-1 to TRBJ2-1, with D possibly TRBD1 on 5 matching bases. CDR1 is SGHRS and CDR2 is YFSETQ in the germline V gene. CDR3 length equals 13 residues. V was shortened by 0 bases and J by 10 bases, with 11 bases between the two germline ends. The CDR3 nucleotides read TGCGCCAGCAGCTTGGGGACGACAGCCGAGCAGTTCTTC. It yields the protein CASSLGTTAEQFF.

By frequency in the sample, this clone is medium-sized. The junction and the germline gene differ at one end; a read error may be behind it. This chain uses TRBV7-7 with TRBJ1-5; D is undetermined. The length of the CDR3 is 12 residues. The germline V gene encodes CDR1 SSHAT and CDR2 FNYEAQ (reference sequence). For the CDR3, the DNA is TGTGCTAGCAGCTTAGTCGGTCAGCCCCAGCATTTT. Its translation is CASSLVGQPQHF.

The chain is built from TRBV13 and TRBJ2-3; weak D call: TRBD1 (5 bases). The germline V gene has CDR1 PRHDT and CDR2 FYEKMQ (reference sequence). There are 13 residues in the CDR3. V was trimmed by 4 bases and J by 5 bases, leaving 10 bases between them. The CDR3 here is CASSWGEVDTQYF. The CDR3 region has the DNA TGTGCCAGCAGCTGGGGCGAGGTAGATACGCAGTATTTT.

The chain employs TRBV27 and TRBJ2-7, with 7 bases matching TRBD2. CDR1 and CDR2 from the germline V gene are MNHEY and SMNVEV (reference sequence). This CDR3 comprises 14 residues. The trim removed 5 bases at V and 2 bases at J, leaving 6 bases unmatched. The CDR3 region has the DNA TGTGCCAGCAGTGAGGGACTATCCCCCTACGAGCAGTACTTC. Translating it yields CASSEGLSPYEQYF.

This clone was seen more than once but under ten times. The V and J genes are TRBV5-1 and TRBJ2-1; D perhaps matches TRBD1 (5 bases). Germline values: CDR1 SGHRS, CDR2 YFSETQ. The CDR3 runs 14 residues. V was shortened by 6 bases and J by 0 bases, with 10 bases between the two germline ends. CDR3 amino acids: CASTPQGSYNEQFF. The CDR3 DNA is TGCGCCAGCACCCCGCAGGGCTCCTACAATGAGCAGTTCTTC.

This clone was observed a few times. V is TRBV9 and J is TRBJ1-6; TRBD1 aligns across 7 bases. The V segment lost 2 bases and the J segment 10 bases; nucleotides outside the gene matches: 9. The CDR3 loop spans 15 amino acids. Germline CDR1 and CDR2: SGDLS and YYNGEE. CDR3 amino acids: CASSVPTGWGSPLHF. CDR3 nucleotide sequence: TGTGCCAGCAGCGTCCCGACAGGGTGGGGGTCACCCCTCCACTTT. The full variable domain, in which reference TRBV9 and TRBJ1-6 provide the parts outside the CDR3, is DSGVTQTPKHLITATGQRVTLRCSPRSGDLSVYWYQQSLDQGLQFLIQYYNGEERAKGNILERFSAQQFPDLHSELNLSSLELGDSALYFCASSVPTGWGSPLHFGNGTRLTVT.

This clone was seen more than once but under ten times. The gene calls are TRBV5-1 and TRBJ1-5; the match to TRBD1 covers 8 bases. The V segment lost 0 bases and the J segment 7 bases; nucleotides outside the gene matches: 6. From germline, CDR1 is SGHRS and CDR2 YFSETQ. The CDR3 has 15 residues. This chain's CDR3 is CASSLGQGAGQPQHF. The DNA of the CDR3 is TGCGCCAGCAGCTTGGGGCAGGGGGCCGGCCAGCCCCAGCATTTT.

This clone was recorded once. The CDR3 DNA reads TGTGCCAGCAGTTACTCGATGACTAACGAGCAGTACTTC. It translates to CASSYSMTNEQYF. The rearrangement uses TRBV6-6 and TRBJ2-7; D might be TRBD2 (5 bases). V was shortened by 0 bases and J by 5 bases, with 8 bases between the two germline ends. The CDR3 is made up of 13 amino acids. Germline CDR1 and CDR2: MNHNY and SVGAGI (reference sequence).

The chain couples TRBV5-1 to TRBJ2-7, with 7 bases lining up with TRBD2. Germline CDR1 SGHRS, CDR2 YFSETQ. V was clipped by 4 bases and J by 2 bases; unmatched bases: 9. This CDR3 region has 15 residues. CDR3 nucleotide sequence: TGCGCCAGCAGCAAACGGACTAGACCGACCTACGAGCAGTACTTC. Its protein is CASSKRTRPTYEQYF.

The chain couples TRBV11-2 to TRBJ2-1, with TRBD2 matching 10 bases. The germline V gene has CDR1 SGHAT and CDR2 FQNNGV. This CDR3 has 15 amino acids. Losses at the gene ends were 5 bases for V and 9 bases for J; bases not matched to a gene: 10. CDR3: CASSGLAGGGGEQFF. CDR3 bases: TGTGCCAGCAGCGGTTTAGCGGGAGGTGGCGGTGAGCAGTTCTTC.

This chain uses TRBV7-8 with TRBJ2-1, with a tentative D call TRBD2 (6 bases). The CDR3 loop spans 16 amino acids. V was cut by 5 bases and J by 0 bases, with 14 bases left in between. Germline CDR1 reads SGHVS; CDR2 reads FQNEAQ. As DNA, the CDR3 is TGTGCCAGCAGCCCGGGGGTCCTCAGCTCCTACAATGAGCAGTTCTTC. Its protein product is CASSPGVLSSYNEQFF.

V gene TRBV7-9 combines with J gene TRBJ1-5; D remains unclear. This CDR3 spans 15 amino acids. Germline CDR1 is SEHNR and CDR2 is FQNEAQ (reference sequence). The V end was cut by 7 bases, the J end by 0 bases, with 13 bases between. As DNA, the CDR3 is TGTGCCAGCACCCAATCGGGGAATAGCAATCAGCCCCAGCATTTT. Translation: CASTQSGNSNQPQHF.

This chain joins TRBV9 and TRBJ2-1; 7 positions match TRBD2. Germline-derived CDR1 and CDR2 are SGDLS and YYNGEE. The CDR3 has 16 residues. V dropped 0 bases and J dropped 2; count of bases not matched to a gene: 5. The CDR3 loop reads CASSVGAGAPYNEQFF. For the CDR3, the DNA is TGTGCCAGCAGCGTAGGTGCGGGAGCACCCTACAATGAGCAGTTCTTC.

The chain is built from TRBV6-5 and TRBJ2-1, with D possibly matching TRBD2 (5 bases). The CDR3 is 14 amino acids. V shed 2 bases and J shed 8 bases, with 13 bases lying between them. CDR1 is MNHEY and CDR2 is SVGAGI in the germline V gene. CDR3 amino acids: CASSYIRGEDEQFF. As DNA, the CDR3 is TGTGCCAGCAGTTACATACGGGGAGAGGATGAGCAGTTCTTC.

The chain combines TRBV28 with TRBJ2-7; 10 positions agree with TRBD2. This CDR3 region has 16 residues. Germline CDR1 reads MDHEN; CDR2 reads SYDVKM. The V segment lost 2 bases and the J segment 1 base; nucleotides outside the gene matches: 5. The CDR3 here is CASSLDTSGESYEQYF. CDR3 in DNA: TGTGCCAGCAGTTTAGATACTAGCGGGGAATCCTACGAGCAGTACTTC.

This clone showed up just a few times. The chain uses TRBV7-2 and TRBJ1-3; tentatively, D is TRBD1 (5 bases). The CDR3 loop spans 19 amino acids. V dropped 5 bases and J dropped 0 bases, with 23 bases sitting between them. Looked up from germline, CDR1 is SGHTA and CDR2 is FQGNSA. For the CDR3, the DNA is TGTGCCAGCAGCGCCAATCGGTGGGGTGACGGACACTCTGGAAACACCATATATTTT. It yields the protein CASSANRWGDGHSGNTIYF.

This clone was picked up a small number of times. The rearrangement joins TRBV7-9 to TRBJ1-5, with D uncertain. The CDR3 totals 12 residues. Germline lookup yields CDR1 SEHNR and CDR2 FQNEAQ (reference sequence). Trimming took 4 bases from V and 6 from J, leaving 7 bases between them. The CDR3 region has the DNA TGTGCCAGCAGCTCACATGGTCAGCCCCAGCATTTT. As protein: CASSSHGQPQHF.

This clone was picked up a small number of times. The chain has TRBV11-2 and TRBJ1-1; the D gene is possibly TRBD1 (6 bases). Germline loops: CDR1 SGHAT, CDR2 FQNNGV. V lost 1 base and J 0 bases, leaving 12 bases between the germline ends. The CDR3 consists of 16 residues. The CDR3 nucleotides read TGTGCCAGCAGCTTAGCCGGACAGTTAATGAACACTGAAGCTTTCTTT. Protein sequence: CASSLAGQLMNTEAFF.

The chain combines TRBV7-6 with TRBJ1-4; TRBD1 matches 8 bases. Germline CDR1 reads SGHVS; CDR2 reads FNYEAQ. The CDR3 runs 15 residues. V trimming: 6 bases; J trimming: 6 bases; junction bases outside the gene matches: 9. This CDR3 is CASRAGGLRDEKLFF. CDR3 coding DNA: TGTGCCAGCAGGGCAGGGGGCCTACGGGATGAAAAACTGTTTTTT.

The chain recombines TRBV28 with TRBJ2-7; 7 positions agree with TRBD2. CDR1 and CDR2 from the germline V gene are MDHEN and SYDVKM. Losses at the gene ends were 4 bases for V and 3 bases for J; bases not matched to a gene: 9. This CDR3 is 15 amino acids long. The CDR3 protein is CASSWEGLGIYEQYF. As DNA, the CDR3 is TGTGCCAGCAGTTGGGAGGGTCTAGGAATCTACGAGCAGTACTTC. Drawing the rest from reference TRBV28 and TRBJ2-7, the complete variable domain is DVKVTQSSRYLVKRTGEKVFLECVQDMDHENMFWYRQDPGLGLRLIYFSYDVKMKEKGDIPEGYSVSREKKERFSLILESASTNQTSMYLCASSWEGLGIYEQYFGPGTRLTVT.